Following are 14 T cell receptor beta chains from one sample sequenced in a study of blood T cells in healthy people across ages. A second PCR of roughly 7 to 11 cycles used a sample-barcoded 5' primer and a J-beta primer mix. TCRdb used MiXCR to reprocess the 5' RACE reads, holding one entry per CDR3 protein. This sample has 950,000 to 1,200,000 distinct CDR3 sequences, with approximately 38% found just once. The source material was blood. Source of these receptors: a man aged 18 to 29 in good health.

The V call is TRBV6-2 or TRBV6-3, the J call TRBJ1-1; D may be TRBD1 (6 bases). Trimming pared 9 bases from V and 6 bases from J, leaving 23 bases between. Germline CDR1 reads MNHEY; CDR2 reads SVGEGT. The CDR3 runs to 15 residues. DNA for the CDR3: TGTGCCAGTCTCCCCTGGGGGGGGCTCTCCTCTGAAGCTTTCTTT. As protein: CASLPWGGLSSEAFF.

A note on this clonotype: At one end the junction does not follow the germline gene, possibly because of a read error. V usage is TRBV12-3 or TRBV12-4 and J usage is TRBJ2-1, with D unclear. The CDR3 spans 13 residues. The chain's CDR3 is CTSSFSKYNEQFF. The CDR3 region has the DNA TGTACCAGCAGTTTTTCCAAATACAATGAGCAGTTCTTC.

The genes are TRBV20-1 and TRBJ1-2; 7 nucleotides match TRBD1. Germline trimming cut 6 bases from V and 2 bases from J; bases unmatched to any gene: 9. Germline values: CDR1 DFQATT, CDR2 SNEGSKA (reference sequence). The CDR3 contains 14 residues. CDR3: CSAPGQLLNYGYTF. DNA for the CDR3: TGCAGTGCCCCGGGACAGCTCTTAAACTATGGCTACACCTTC.

The CDR3 spells CASSLGWGLGYTQYF. The DNA of the CDR3 is TGTGCCAGCAGCTTAGGCTGGGGGCTGGGATATACGCAGTATTTT. The chain carries TRBV7-9 and TRBJ2-3; TRBD1 is a possible D gene (6 bases). Germline values: CDR1 SEHNR, CDR2 FQNEAQ (reference sequence). Trimming took 1 base from V and 7 from J, leaving 15 bases between them. This CDR3 region has 15 residues.

The gene calls are TRBV29-1 and TRBJ2-7; 8 bases map to TRBD1. CDR3 length: 16 residues. J gave up 1 base and V 5 bases, and 13 bases lay outside the gene matches. Germline loops: CDR1 SQVTM, CDR2 ANQGSEA. CDR3 sequence reads: CSVTLGTGYFSYEQYF. The CDR3 bases are TGCAGCGTTACCCTTGGGACAGGATACTTTTCCTACGAGCAGTACTTC.

The rearrangement uses TRBV11-2 and TRBJ2-5, with 10 nucleotides matching TRBD1. Germline loops: CDR1 SGHAT, CDR2 FQNNGV. The CDR3 has 17 amino acids. V shed 1 base, J shed 11 bases, and the junction held 16 bases outside the gene matches. CDR3: CASSLGLDRGSLDEQYF. For the CDR3, the DNA is TGTGCCAGCAGCTTAGGTCTGGACAGGGGGTCGTTGGATGAGCAGTACTTC.

J is TRBJ2-5 and V is TRBV11-2, with D unclear. Per the germline V gene, CDR1 is SGHAT and CDR2 is FQNNGV. V dropped 4 bases and J dropped 5 bases, with 11 bases sitting between them. The CDR3 runs 13 residues. In nucleotides, the CDR3 is TGTGCCAGCAGCTCGTATTACGGGGAGACCCAGTACTTC. As protein: CASSSYYGETQYF.

This clonotype was found a few times. The J gene is TRBJ1-5, the V gene TRBV20-1; D gene ambiguous. CDR1 and CDR2 from the germline V gene are DFQATT and SNEGSKA (reference sequence). Trimming stripped 3 bases from V and 1 base from J, with 10 bases between. The CDR3 runs 14 residues. Here the CDR3 reads CSARRDVSNQPQHF. The CDR3 nucleotides read TGCAGTGCTAGGCGGGATGTGAGCAATCAGCCCCAGCATTTT.

The rearrangement links TRBV7-3 to TRBJ2-5; D gene uncertain. The J call may not be correct, given that the DNA end is closer to TRBJ2-7. CDR1 is SGHTA, CDR2 FQGTGA, per germline. The CDR3 is 15 residues long. CDR3 coding DNA: TGTGCCAGCAGCCCCTCGCCAGCTAGATCTTACGAGCAGTACTTC. It codes for CASSPSPARSYEQYF.

This chain connects TRBV20-1 to TRBJ2-2; 8 nucleotides align to TRBD1. Per the germline V gene, CDR1 is DFQATT and CDR2 is SNEGSKA (reference sequence). The CDR3 has 12 amino acids. In DNA form, the CDR3 reads TGCAGCGGGACAGGACAACCCGGGGAGCTGTTTTTT. Residues: CSGTGQPGELFF.

This clonotype was seen only a few times. The V call is TRBV7-2, the J call TRBJ2-3; D gene ambiguous. Germline CDR1 and CDR2: SGHTA and FQGNSA. This CDR3 has 13 residues. Trimming took off 4 bases at V and 4 bases at J, with 9 bases between the two ends. CDR3 DNA: TGTGCCAGCAGCTCTACCTCTCCAGATACGCAGTATTTT. Its translation: CASSSTSPDTQYF.

A remark on this clonotype: Given the absence of the conserved phenylalanine or tryptophan at the CDR3 end, a read error is likely. The V call is TRBV29-1, the J call TRBJ2-7; maybe TRBD1 (6 bases). CDR1 and CDR2 from the germline V gene are SQVTM and ANQGSEA. The CDR3 totals 14 residues. Trimming removed 3 bases at V and 5 bases at J, with 17 bases between. The CDR3 DNA is TGCAGCGTTGACGGGGCAGGGGATCCCAACGAGCAGTACTCC. Translated, it gives CSVDGAGDPNEQYS.

The J gene is TRBJ2-1, the V gene TRBV11-2; TRBD1 or TRBD2 may be the D gene (5 bases each). Trimming took 5 bases from V and 10 from J, leaving 21 bases between them. The germline V gene encodes CDR1 SGHAT and CDR2 FQNNGV. This CDR3 spans 15 amino acids. CDR3 loop: CASSRGAHPSGEQFF. The CDR3, as DNA: TGTGCCAGCAGCCGAGGGGCACATCCCTCAGGCGAGCAGTTCTTC.

This clonotype was counted only a few times. The chain employs TRBV9 and TRBJ1-4; D gene uncertain. The germline V gene encodes CDR1 SGDLS and CDR2 YYNGEE. Trimming cost V 4 bases and J 5 bases, with 12 bases left between them. This CDR3 is 14 amino acids long. CDR3 in amino acids: CASSPGNLNEKLFF. The CDR3 region has the DNA TGTGCCAGCAGCCCGGGAAACCTCAATGAAAAACTGTTTTTT.